The 20 T cell receptor beta chains in this list originate from one sample, sequenced in a study of T cell changes during pregnancy in multiple sclerosis (dated by TCRdb to between 2018 and 2020). Library construction relied on the immunoSEQ multiplex PCR assay. The table was pulled from immuneACCESS by TCRdb, which kept in-frame rearrangements only. Such tables lose some clones; where checked, under half of the loss comes from unresolved V genes, and the rest has no known cause. This sample comprises around 95,000 clones, 92% of them detected only once. The ten largest clones capture roughly 2.3% of the sample. The sequencing used peripheral blood, collected after pregnancy. These receptors originate from a female donor in good health, enrolled as a control in a pregnancy study.

The chain employs TRBV19 and TRBJ1-1; possible D gene TRBD1, 5 bases. The ends were cut back, 2 bases at V and 8 bases at J, with 21 bases in the middle. The CDR3 loop spans 16 amino acids. Germline values: CDR1 LNHDA, CDR2 SQIVND (reference sequence). Here the CDR3 DNA reads TGTGCCAGTAGTATACCTCCCGTCAGGGATCGGGAGGAAGCTTTCTTT. It translates to CASSIPPVRDREEAFF.

The rearrangement joins TRBV29-1 to TRBJ1-2; maybe TRBD1 (5 bases). The ends were cut back, 3 bases at V and 1 base at J, with 18 bases in the middle. Germline V gene sequence: CDR1 SQVTM, CDR2 ANQGSEA. The CDR3 sequence is 16 residues long. Here the CDR3 DNA reads TGCAGCGTTGAGCGGGGCCAAATGGCCAGTAACTATGGCTACACCTTC. It yields the protein CSVERGQMASNYGYTF.

This chain joins TRBV5-1 and TRBJ2-1; D gene unclear. The CDR3 length is 14 residues. Germline lookup yields CDR1 SGHRS and CDR2 YFSETQ. Trimming left V 7 bases short and J 3 bases short, with 14 bases between. The CDR3 DNA reads TGCGCCAGCCACCCGGGTGACGACTACAATGAGCAGTTCTTC. Its translation is CASHPGDDYNEQFF.

The chain couples TRBV7-6 to TRBJ2-2; 11 bases agree with TRBD2. J was trimmed by 5 bases and V by 5 bases; bases with no gene match: 7. Germline CDR1 and CDR2: SGHVS and FNYEAQ. This CDR3 contains 16 residues. The CDR3 protein is CASSPLLAGGTGELFF. The CDR3 DNA sequence: TGTGCCAGCAGCCCCCTATTAGCGGGAGGGACCGGGGAGCTGTTTTTT.

This sequence joins TRBV19 and TRBJ1-2; D may be TRBD1 (5 bases). Between the trimmed V and J ends, which lost 3 bases and 8 bases, there was a span of 16 bases. CDR3 length: 14 amino acids. Germline V gene lookup returns CDR1 LNHDA and CDR2 SQIVND (reference sequence). CDR3 sequence reads: CASSIGVRVGGYTF. CDR3 nucleotide sequence: TGTGCCAGTAGTATCGGTGTCAGGGTCGGAGGCTACACCTTC.

J is TRBJ1-2 and V is TRBV2, with a tentative D call TRBD1 (5 bases). Germline V lookup: CDR1 SNHLY, CDR2 FYNNEI. The V and J ends lost 5 bases and 8 bases respectively, with 15 bases between them. The CDR3 consists of 13 residues. The DNA of the CDR3 is TGTGCCAGCAGTCTGCGGCAGGGAAGAGGCTACACCTTC. This translates into CASSLRQGRGYTF. The full variable domain, completed using reference TRBV2 and TRBJ1-2, is EPEVTQTPSHQVTQMGQEVILRCVPISNHLYFYWYRQILGQKVEFLVSFYNNEISEKSEIFDDQFSVERPDGSNFTLKIRSTKLEDSAMYFCASSLRQGRGYTFGSGTRLTVV.

The V call is TRBV7-9, the J call TRBJ1-3, with TRBD1 identical over 7 bases. The CDR3 length is 17 residues. CDR1 SEHNR and CDR2 FQNEAQ come from the germline V gene (reference sequence). V shed 1 base and J 3 bases; nucleotides not matched to a gene: 9. The CDR3 DNA sequence: TGTGCCAGCAGCTTAGAAGGGGGCCTCCGGGGTGGAAACACCATATATTTT. Translating gives CASSLEGGLRGGNTIYF.

This CDR3 reads CASTGGQGGNTIYF. CDR3 bases: TGTGCCAGCACGGGGGGGCAAGGTGGAAACACCATATATTTT. This chain uses TRBV6-6 with TRBJ1-3, with a weak D call TRBD1 (6 bases). V was cut by 7 bases and J by 3 bases, with 13 bases left in between. The CDR3 covers 14 residues. Germline-derived CDR1 and CDR2 are MNHNY and SVGAGI (reference sequence).

The V and J genes are TRBV9 and TRBJ2-3; tentatively, D is TRBD2 (5 bases). The CDR3 contains 18 residues. Germline V CDR1 and CDR2: SGDLS, YYNGEE. V was clipped by 0 bases and J by 1 base, with 18 bases between them. This CDR3 reads CASSVARSSSGGTDTQYF. CDR3 nucleotides: TGTGCCAGCAGCGTAGCGCGGTCTAGCTCAGGAGGCACAGATACGCAGTATTTT.

This sequence joins TRBV19 and TRBJ1-1, with TRBD1 as a possible D gene (5 bases). The length of the CDR3 is 15 residues. Germline assignment: CDR1 LNHDA and CDR2 SQIVND (reference sequence). Trimming removed 8 bases at V and 4 bases at J, with 20 bases between. The CDR3 nucleotides read TGTGCCAGTGAGTCTGGAAGGGGCTGGGGCACTGAAGCTTTCTTT. This translates into CASESGRGWGTEAFF.

The chain carries TRBV6-5 and TRBJ2-7, with 8 bases fitting TRBD1. Germline-derived CDR1 and CDR2 are MNHEY and SVGAGI. CDR3 length equals 14 residues. V was clipped by 6 bases and J by 4 bases; unmatched bases: 8. CDR3 amino acids: CASRSGQGGYEQYF. The CDR3 nucleotides read TGTGCCAGCAGATCAGGACAGGGCGGGTACGAGCAGTACTTC.

This chain connects TRBV27 to TRBJ2-7, with D possibly matching TRBD2 (5 bases). V was pared by 3 bases and J by 2 bases, with 11 bases between. Germline V gene sequence: CDR1 MNHEY, CDR2 SMNVEV (reference sequence). This CDR3 comprises 14 residues. This CDR3 reads CASSFGGLPYEQYF. DNA of the CDR3: TGTGCCAGCAGTTTCGGCGGGCTTCCCTACGAGCAGTACTTC.

V and J are TRBV11-2 and TRBJ2-7; 9 nucleotides line up with TRBD2. This CDR3 is built from 16 residues. V dropped 1 base and J dropped 2; count of bases not matched to a gene: 6. The germline gives CDR1 SGHAT, CDR2 FQNNGV. CDR3: CASSLVGSGRPYEQYF. The CDR3, as DNA: TGTGCCAGCAGCTTAGTGGGTAGCGGGAGACCCTACGAGCAGTACTTC.

The chain combines TRBV5-1 with TRBJ2-7; a weak D match, TRBD2 (7 bases). Germline assignment: CDR1 SGHRS and CDR2 YFSETQ. This CDR3 has 15 residues. V was pared by 6 bases and J by 2 bases, with 18 bases between. CDR3 protein: CASTPSGAGAYEQYF. For the CDR3, the DNA is TGCGCCAGCACCCCGTCGGGGGCGGGAGCCTACGAGCAGTACTTC.

This clone was counted once. The J gene is TRBJ1-2, the V gene TRBV5-6, with TRBD1 matching over 7 bases. Germline V CDR1 and CDR2: SGHDT, YYEEEE. This CDR3 region has 14 residues. With 4 bases clipped from V and 0 bases from J, the junction kept 3 bases outside the gene matches. As DNA, the CDR3 is TGTGCCAGCAGCCAAACAGGGGCTAACTATGGCTACACCTTC. Protein product: CASSQTGANYGYTF.

The rearrangement uses TRBV7-3 and TRBJ2-1; 7 bases line up with TRBD1. This CDR3 has 17 residues. After removal of 5 bases from V and 3 bases from J, the junction contained 13 bases not matched to a gene. The germline CDR1 and CDR2 sequences are SGHTA and FQGTGA. The CDR3 sequence: CASSAYIDRDGYNEQFF. DNA of the CDR3: TGTGCCAGCAGCGCCTACATAGACAGGGATGGCTACAATGAGCAGTTCTTC.

This rearrangement joins TRBV10-2 to TRBJ2-7; possible D gene TRBD2, 5 bases. The CDR3 length is 13 residues. CDR1 is WSHSY, CDR2 SAAADI, per germline. V gave up 8 bases and J gave up 2 bases, with 13 bases separating them. CDR3 coding DNA: TGCGCCAGCGAGTCGGGGTATGCCTACGAGCAGTACTTC. Protein sequence: CASESGYAYEQYF.

The chain uses TRBV10-3 and TRBJ1-1; 7 bases line up with TRBD1. The J segment lost 1 base and the V segment lost 10 bases, leaving 6 bases of the junction unmatched. The CDR3 length is 13 residues. The germline gives CDR1 ENHRY, CDR2 SYGVKD. The CDR3 DNA reads as TGTGCCACCTACGGACAGGCGAACACTGAAGCTTTCTTT. Translated, it gives CATYGQANTEAFF.

The chain uses TRBV11-3 and TRBJ2-1, with D perhaps TRBD1 (6 bases). V lost 3 bases to trimming and J lost 10 bases, with 13 bases between them. This CDR3 comprises 13 residues. Germline CDR1 reads SGHNT; CDR2 reads YENEEA. CDR3 sequence: CASSFRGRNEQFF. CDR3 DNA sequence: TGTGCCAGCAGCTTCAGGGGTAGGAACGAGCAGTTCTTC.

The chain employs TRBV5-1 and TRBJ2-3; 7 bases fit TRBD2. The CDR3 loop spans 16 amino acids. Per the germline V gene, CDR1 is SGHRS and CDR2 is YFSETQ. V lost 0 bases and J lost 2; bases outside the gene matches: 6. This CDR3 is CASSLASGSTTDTQYF. CDR3 DNA: TGCGCCAGCAGCTTGGCTAGCGGTTCTACCACAGATACGCAGTATTTT.